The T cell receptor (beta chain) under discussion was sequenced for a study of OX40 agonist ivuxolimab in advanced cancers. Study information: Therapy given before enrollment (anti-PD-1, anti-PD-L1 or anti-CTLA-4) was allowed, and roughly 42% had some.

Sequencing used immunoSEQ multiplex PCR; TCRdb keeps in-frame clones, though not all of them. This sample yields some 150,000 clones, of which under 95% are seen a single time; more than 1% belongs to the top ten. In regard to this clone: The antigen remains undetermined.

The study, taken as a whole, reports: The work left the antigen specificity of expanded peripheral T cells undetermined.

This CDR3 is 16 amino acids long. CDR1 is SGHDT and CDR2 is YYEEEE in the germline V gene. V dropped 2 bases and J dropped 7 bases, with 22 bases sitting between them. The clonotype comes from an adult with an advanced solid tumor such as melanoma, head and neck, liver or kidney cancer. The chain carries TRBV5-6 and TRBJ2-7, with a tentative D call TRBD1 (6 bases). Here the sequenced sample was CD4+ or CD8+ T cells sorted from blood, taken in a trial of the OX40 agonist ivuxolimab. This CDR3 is CASSLSLRGREGEQYF. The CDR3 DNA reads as TGTGCCAGCAGCTTATCGTTAAGGGGGAGAGAAGGAGAGCAGTACTTC.